This T cell receptor beta chain was profiled in a study of blood T cell repertoires in COVID-19 (dated by TCRdb to the early 2020s). For context, the study as a whole: Samples covering the acute and convalescent phases of COVID-19 were provided by collaborators in the United States, Italy and Spain. The sample metadata nearly always contained a de-identified subject ID, COVID-19 status, age in years and sex. HLA class I and class II types, where available, came from metadata supplied by the sample provider rather than from assay-based typing. Subjects who had been exposed to COVID-19, were actively infected with it, or had recovered from it provided the deeply sampled blood TCRbeta repertoires that made up the dataset. The repertoires were released in a freely available public database meant as a resource for research on the immune response to SARS-CoV-2. Samples came from the ongoing ImmuneRACE study (first 160 participants) plus 1,254 subjects from 6 global collaborators. The material from the prospective study consisted of cDNA or gDNA derived from T cells, B-cell-depleted T cells, or PBMCs. On the study overall, not on this receptor specifically: Clinical and demographic metadata were provided uncurated, with the amount varying by source and participant.

V ends up 3 bases short and J 4 bases short, with an unmatched junction base count of 8. In the germline V gene, CDR1 corresponds to ENHRY and CDR2 to SYGVKD. Measured from the cysteine to the phenylalanine, the CDR3 is 15 residues long. Of all the DNA, just the CDR3 is kept, 45 bases in frame from base 1. A remark on this clone: No cognate antigen has been identified for it. No base-level quality is on record; no much larger clone is a single base apart.

TCRbeta CDR3 regions were amplified from genomic DNA using the immunoSEQ Assay, a bias-controlled multiplex PCR. The authors' pipeline ran thus. Within the assay, amplification of reference gene primers was used to estimate how many nucleated cells each sample contained. To quantify the absolute abundance of each unique TCRbeta CDR3 rearrangement, sequence reads were collapsed and filtered. Productive Simpson clonality was computed per sample as the square root of Simpson's diversity index over productive rearrangements. TCRdb took this table from immuneACCESS and kept in-frame rearrangements with V and J called. Such tables lack part of the clones; where checked against another copy, unresolved V genes explain under half of the gap, and the rest is unexplained. Clonal size and the V and J genes are those of that table, whereas D and trimming came from the DNA. For this sample the table gives hundreds of thousands of clones, of which about 83% were detected only once. The ten largest clonotypes hold approximately 7.4% of the sample.

Collaborating institutions collected whole blood in K2EDTA tubes following their own protocols. For TCRbeta analysis, collaborators shipped samples in one of three forms: frozen whole blood, isolated PBMCs, or DNA extracted from either of those sample types. Source material: peripheral blood. This clonotype was sampled from a woman in her forties or fifties with acute or convalescent COVID-19. This chain is built from TRBV10-3 and TRBJ2-7; a stretch of 8 junction bases matches TRBD2. The CDR3 is CAISDLPSGRYEQYF. The DNA reads TGTGCCATCAGTGACCTCCCAAGCGGGAGATACGAGCAGTACTTC.